This TCR beta chain comes out of a study of blood T cell repertoires in COVID-19. Study-wide background: The United States, Italy and Spain were the sources of the acute and convalescent COVID-19 samples. The cDNA or gDNA used as material had been derived from T cells, B-cell-depleted T cells, or PBMCs.

Trimming stripped 3 bases from V and 4 bases from J, with 12 bases between. Germline CDR1 reads SGHDN; CDR2 reads FVKESK. The CDR3 has 14 amino acids. TCRdb's table, derived via immunoSEQ multiplex PCR, lists solely in-frame clones and lacks some. The sample contains hundreds of thousands of clones, 86% of which appear only once. In terms of age and location, participants ranged from roughly 18 to 100 years and lived in about 25 US areas. The sample consisted of PBMCs or T cells enriched from blood (not recorded which). This rearrangement joins TRBV14 to TRBJ1-1, with a tentative D call TRBD1 (5 bases). This receptor was taken from a man between 18 and 29 years old who had recovered from COVID-19. CDR3 sequence (DNA): TGTGCCAGCAGCCAGTTGGGGGGAGGCACTGAAGCTTTCTTT. Encoded protein: CASSQLGGGTEAFF.